The 20 T cell receptor beta chains below were found in one sample sequenced in a study of read filtering for tumor transcriptome and immune sequencing. Molecular barcoded adaptors covering alpha/delta and beta/gamma chains were used on around 370 ng RNA. TCRdb processed the reads anew with MiXCR; each CDR3 protein has one entry. The sample comprises 5,500 to 6,000 distinct CDR3 sequences, 21% of which are singletons, and around 23% rests with the top ten. The sample comprised a population of CD138-negative cells sorted from bone marrow. The receptors here all came from a donor over 35 with multiple myeloma.

As for this clonotype: The CDR3 end shows no conserved phenylalanine or tryptophan, and so a read error is likely. The chain uses TRBV7-9 and TRBJ2-7; 9 positions match TRBD1. The V gene end was trimmed by 4 bases and the J gene end by 5 bases; junction bases not matched to a gene: 9. The germline V gene has CDR1 SEHNR and CDR2 FQNEAQ (reference sequence). The CDR3 totals 15 residues. This CDR3 is CASSSRTGDMNEQYI. Here the CDR3 DNA reads TGTGCCAGCAGCTCGAGGACAGGGGATATGAACGAGCAGTACATC.

In its sample, this clonotype was seen many times. This chain connects TRBV7-9 to TRBJ1-1; D is uncertain. Trimming removed 5 bases from V and 6 bases from J, with 13 bases in between. CDR3 length: 13 residues. Germline assignment: CDR1 SEHNR and CDR2 FQNEAQ (reference sequence). The CDR3 DNA reads TGTGCCAGCAGCGAAAGGGTGGCAGCTGAAGCTTTCTTT. Translation: CASSERVAAEAFF.

This clonotype was detected ten times or more. V is TRBV7-9 and J is TRBJ2-3; 14 positions match TRBD2. The CDR3 loop spans 18 amino acids. From germline, CDR1 is SEHNR and CDR2 FQNEAQ (reference sequence). With 4 bases clipped from V and 1 base from J, the junction kept 7 bases outside the gene matches. The CDR3 region has the DNA TGTGCCAGCAGCTCGGGACTAGCGGGAGATCCTGGCACAGATACGCAGTATTTT. This sequence encodes CASSSGLAGDPGTDTQYF.

J is TRBJ2-1 and V is TRBV20-1, with TRBD2 matching over 10 bases. Germline V lookup: CDR1 DFQATT, CDR2 SNEGSKA (reference sequence). The CDR3 extends over 15 amino acids. V lost 3 bases, J lost 5 bases, and 7 bases stayed unmatched. CDR3: CSASRLAGFNNEQFF. The CDR3 DNA is TGCAGTGCTAGCCGACTAGCGGGTTTCAACAATGAGCAGTTCTTC.

This clonotype is labeled medium-sized (0.01 to 0.1%). The chain is built from TRBV28 and TRBJ2-1; weak D call: TRBD2 (5 bases). The CDR3 is made up of 14 amino acids. Germline CDR1 is MDHEN and CDR2 is SYDVKM. V lost 1 base, J lost 6 bases, and 10 bases lay in between. The CDR3 DNA follows: TGTGCCAGCAGTTTATTCGGGCGGGTCAATGAGCAGTTCTTC. Amino acids: CASSLFGRVNEQFF.

This clonotype was found many times. Here the CDR3 DNA reads TGTGCCAGCACCGCCCGGACTAGAACCAATGAGCAGTTCTTC. Amino acids: CASTARTRTNEQFF. The chain recombines TRBV7-2 with TRBJ2-1; TRBD2 matches at 7 bases. V trimming: 7 bases; J trimming: 6 bases; junction bases outside the gene matches: 9. The length of the CDR3 is 14 residues. Germline values: CDR1 SGHTA, CDR2 FQGNSA.

This clonotype occurred many times. This chain connects TRBV6-1 to TRBJ1-5; possible D gene TRBD1, 6 bases. The CDR3 covers 12 residues. Trimming stripped 8 bases from V and 4 bases from J, with 9 bases between. The germline V gene encodes CDR1 MNHNS and CDR2 SASEGT. The CDR3 sequence: CASRTANQPQHF. In nucleotides, the CDR3 is TGTGCCAGCCGGACAGCTAATCAGCCCCAGCATTTT.

As regards this clonotype: This likely comes from a read error, as the CDR3 has no conserved phenylalanine or tryptophan at its end. The V call is TRBV28, the J call TRBJ2-1; TRBD2 agrees at 12 bases. The length of the CDR3 is 15 residues. Looked up from germline, CDR1 is MDHEN and CDR2 is SYDVKM. The CDR3 bases are TGTGGCCCCCCCGCGACTAGCGGGAGAAGCAATGAGCAGTTCCTC. Translated: CGPPATSGRSNEQFL.

Regarding this clonotype: One end of the junction does not line up with germline, which may come from a read error. This rearrangement joins TRBV7-9 to TRBJ2-4, with 7 bases aligning to TRBD1. Per the germline V gene, CDR1 is SEHNR and CDR2 is FQNEAQ (reference sequence). CDR3 size: 14 residues. The CDR3 DNA sequence: TGTGGCAGCAGCTTAGGGACAGCCAAAGACGTTCAGTACTTC. Translation gives CGSSLGTAKDVQYF.

There are many counts of this clonotype. The chain combines TRBV13 with TRBJ2-5, with D perhaps TRBD1 or TRBD2 (5 bases each). The V end lost 5 bases, the J end lost 0 bases, and 13 bases lay between the germline ends. CDR3 length equals 15 residues. Germline CDR1 and CDR2: PRHDT and FYEKMQ (reference sequence). In nucleotides, the CDR3 is TGTGCCAGCAGCCATAGGGGAGAGTACCAAGAGACCCAGTACTTC. It codes for CASSHRGEYQETQYF.

The chain carries TRBV3-1 and TRBJ2-2; 8 positions agree with TRBD2. The J segment lost 6 bases and the V segment lost 8 bases, leaving 14 bases of the junction unmatched. This CDR3 is built from 16 residues. The germline CDR1 and CDR2 sequences are LGHDT and YNNKEL (reference sequence). Here the CDR3 reads CASGPPGLGGAGELFF. DNA for the CDR3: TGTGCCAGCGGCCCCCCGGGACTAGGGGGAGCCGGGGAGCTGTTTTTT. Full variable domain (outside the CDR3, taken from reference TRBV3-1 and TRBJ2-2): DTAVSQTPKYLVTQMGNDKSIKCEQNLGHDTMYWYKQDSKKFLKIMFSYNNKELIINETVPNRFSPKSPDKAHLNLHINSLELGDSAVYFCASGPPGLGGAGELFFGEGSRLTVL.

The sample holds many counts of this clonotype. The V call is TRBV12-3 or TRBV12-4, the J call TRBJ2-1; 7 bases are shared with TRBD2. The V and J ends lost 7 bases and 2 bases, in that order; junction bases with no gene match: 8. This CDR3 spans 15 amino acids. The CDR3 reads CASTWGLSAYNEQFF. DNA of the CDR3: TGTGCCAGCACCTGGGGACTATCTGCCTACAATGAGCAGTTCTTC.

Worth noting for this clonotype: Lacking the conserved final phenylalanine or tryptophan, this CDR3 likely reflects a read error. V is TRBV7-9 and J is TRBJ2-1; the D gene is possibly TRBD2 (5 bases). The V and J ends lost 3 bases and 5 bases respectively, with 11 bases between them. The germline CDR1 and CDR2 sequences are SEHNR and FQNEAQ (reference sequence). This CDR3 has 14 amino acids. Here the CDR3 reads CASSLLAGDNEQFS. The CDR3 bases are TGTGCCAGCAGCTTGCTTGCGGGTGACAATGAGCAGTTCTCC.

This clonotype was observed at least ten times. The genes are TRBV6-5 and TRBJ2-5; 8 nucleotides agree with TRBD2. The CDR3 is 15 amino acids. J gave up 7 bases and V 6 bases, and 13 bases lay outside the gene matches. Germline lookup yields CDR1 MNHEY and CDR2 SVGAGI. CDR3 sequence (DNA): TGTGCCAGCAGGCGATACCGGGGGGGTCAGGGGACCCAGTACTTC. This translates into CASRRYRGGQGTQYF.

Within the sample, this clonotype is medium-sized (0.01 to 0.1%). This rearrangement joins TRBV7-2 to TRBJ2-7; no clear D gene. The V end was cut by 1 base, the J end by 2 bases, with 9 bases between. CDR1 SGHTA and CDR2 FQGNSA come from the germline V gene. The CDR3 runs to 14 residues. CDR3 nucleotides: TGTGCCAGCAGCTTAGGGAGCCGGCCCTACGAGCAGTACTTC. Translated, it gives CASSLGSRPYEQYF. Based on the CDR3 plus reference TRBV7-2 and TRBJ2-7, the full variable domain is GAGVSQSPSNKVTEKGKDVELRCDPISGHTALYWYRQSLGQGLEFLIYFQGNSAPDKSGLPSDRFSAERTGGSVSTLTIQRTQQEDSAVYLCASSLGSRPYEQYFGPGTRLTVT.

In its sample, this clonotype ranks as medium-sized (0.01 to 0.1%). This chain links TRBV25-1 with TRBJ2-7; a possible D gene is TRBD1 (6 bases). The V gene's germline CDR1 is MGHDK and CDR2 SYGVNS. CDR3 size: 12 residues. V lost 7 bases, J lost 3 bases, and 10 bases lay in between. CDR3 DNA sequence: TGTGCCAGCACCCAGGGGAACTACGAGCAGTACTTC. This encodes CASTQGNYEQYF.

A note on this clonotype: One junction end disagrees with the germline gene, perhaps due to a read error. This rearrangement joins TRBV10-2 to TRBJ2-5, with D possibly being TRBD2 (5 bases). The CDR3 has 13 amino acids. Germline V gene sequence: CDR1 WSHSY, CDR2 SAAADI. In DNA form, the CDR3 reads TGCGGCAGCCGTATTGCGGGTATGGAGACCCAGTACTTC. Translation: CGSRIAGMETQYF.

This clonotype was seen ten or more times. CDR3: CASSQESAGLEAFF. Here the CDR3 DNA reads TGTGCCAGCAGCCAAGAATCCGCGGGCCTTGAAGCTTTCTTT. The V call is TRBV3-1, the J call TRBJ1-1; D uncertain. This CDR3 has 14 amino acids. CDR1 LGHDT and CDR2 YNNKEL come from the germline V gene (reference sequence). V was pared by 0 bases and J by 7 bases, with 12 bases between. The full variable domain, in which reference TRBV3-1 and TRBJ1-1 provide the parts outside the CDR3, is DTAVSQTPKYLVTQMGNDKSIKCEQNLGHDTMYWYKQDSKKFLKIMFSYNNKELIINETVPNRFSPKSPDKAHLNLHINSLELGDSAVYFCASSQESAGLEAFFGQGTRLTVV.

This clonotype is judged medium-sized. This chain uses TRBV20-1 with TRBJ2-7, with no clear D. CDR1 and CDR2 (germline): DFQATT, SNEGSKA (reference sequence). The CDR3 is 12 amino acids. Trimming left V 0 bases short and J 0 bases short, with 3 bases between. The CDR3 nucleotides are TGCAGTGCTAGAGATCTCTCCTACGAGCAGTACTTC. The encoded protein is CSARDLSYEQYF.

This clonotype was found many times. This chain uses TRBV6-2 or TRBV6-3 with TRBJ1-5, with D possibly matching TRBD1 (6 bases). V dropped 0 bases and J dropped 13 bases, with 10 bases sitting between them. This CDR3 comprises 12 residues. Germline V gene sequence: CDR1 MNHEY, CDR2 SVGEGT. The CDR3 is CASSYSEGGQHF. In DNA form, the CDR3 reads TGTGCCAGCAGTTACTCAGAGGGGGGTCAGCATTTT.